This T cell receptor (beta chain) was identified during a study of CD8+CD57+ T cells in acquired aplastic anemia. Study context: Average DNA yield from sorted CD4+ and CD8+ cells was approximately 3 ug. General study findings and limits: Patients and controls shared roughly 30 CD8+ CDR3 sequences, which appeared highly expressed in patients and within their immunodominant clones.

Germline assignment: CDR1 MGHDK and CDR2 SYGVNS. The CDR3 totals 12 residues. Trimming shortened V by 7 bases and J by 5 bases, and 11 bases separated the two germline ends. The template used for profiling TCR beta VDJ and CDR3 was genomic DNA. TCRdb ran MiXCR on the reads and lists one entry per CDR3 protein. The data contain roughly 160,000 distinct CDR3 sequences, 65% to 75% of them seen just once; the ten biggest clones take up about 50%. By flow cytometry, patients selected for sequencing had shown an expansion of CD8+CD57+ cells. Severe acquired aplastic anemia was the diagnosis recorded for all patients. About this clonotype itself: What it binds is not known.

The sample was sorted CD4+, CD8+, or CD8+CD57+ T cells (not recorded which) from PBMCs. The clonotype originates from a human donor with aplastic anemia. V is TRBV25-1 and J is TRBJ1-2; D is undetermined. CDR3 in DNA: TGTGCCAGCACGCAAGCGGGATATGGCTACACCTTC. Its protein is CASTQAGYGYTF.